The sequence of this T cell receptor (beta chain) was determined in a study of cytomegalovirus exposure and HLA in healthy donors. As for this clone: Its antigen is undetermined.

Trimming at V came to 5 bases and at J to 4 bases, leaving 7 bases not matched to a gene. The germline gives CDR1 GTSNPN, CDR2 SVGIG (reference sequence). The CDR3 has 13 residues. Study outcomes and limitations: Rare TCR sequences dominated, though some public TCRs recurred in many donors.

TCRdb's table, derived via immunoSEQ multiplex PCR, lists solely in-frame clones and lacks some. This sample has 150,000 to 200,000 clones, with more than 75% found just once. Input material: PBMCs. The TCR sequence derives from a woman younger than 30 in good health and CMV-seronegative. The chain links TRBV30 to TRBJ1-1, with 7 bases that match TRBD1. The CDR3 spells CAWGSTGFTEAFF. Here the CDR3 DNA reads TGTGCCTGGGGATCGACAGGGTTCACTGAAGCTTTCTTT.